Sequencing of this TCR beta chain was carried out in a study of shared clonotypes between healthy human individuals. Study background: CD4 naive cells filled three plates per donor, CD4 memory three, CD8 naive two and CD8 memory one.

The CDR3 has 16 amino acids. Deletions cut 7 bases from V and 6 bases from J, with 21 bases between. Germline V gene lookup returns CDR1 LNHDA and CDR2 SQIVND (reference sequence). Genomic DNA from each subset was divided evenly over several immunoSEQ plates. The data were produced by immunoSEQ multiplex PCR, yet TCRdb's version contains in-frame clones alone and is incomplete. There are 2 million to 2.5 million clones in the sample; approximately 93% occur only once, and 0.36% lies in the top ten. The TCR was taken from a man between 18 and 29 years old in good health. Some clones in this sample may be carry-over from other donors' samples. This chain connects TRBV19 to TRBJ2-2, with D possibly TRBD1 on 5 matching bases. Sequenced: naive CD4+ T cells from PBMCs. As for subset: CD45RA+ positively selected. CDR3 sequence (DNA): TGTGCCAGTACCAATGGGGCTCCTCCCGCACCCGGGGAGCTGTTTTTT. Translation: CASTNGAPPAPGELFF.